This record looks at one T cell receptor beta chain sequence and its context. What it binds is unknown. The treatment here: approximately nine-day PBMC culture with coronavirus spike peptide pools or control peptides (ViraFEST assay). It was before the COVID-19 pandemic (2011-2018) that the unexposed donor's CD4+ T cells were collected. Peptide pools at approximately 9.9 ug/ml and IL-2 at 8 to 10 IU/ml were added to cultures of 1.5 million to 2.5 million PBMCs per well. The Oncomine TCR Beta short-read assay was what sequenced the DNA obtained from cultured CD4+ T cells. Cultured CD4+ T cells yielded the extracted genomic DNA. TCRdb fed the PCR reads into MiXCR, producing one record per CDR3 protein. This table holds about 11,000 distinct CDR3 sequences, about 28% found once. This specimen comes from a study of vaccination and CD4 T cells after COVID-19. Study as a whole: Convalescent patients gave post-COVID blood a median approximately 100 days post-diagnosis, range 35 to 161.

The CDR3 is 11 residues long. Trimming stripped 3 bases from V and 8 bases from J, with 5 bases between. Per germline, CDR1 KGHSH and CDR2 LQKENI. The genes are TRBV18 and TRBJ2-1; D is undetermined. The TCR sequence derives from a human donor in good health. The sequenced sample consisted of CD4+ T cells from blood, cultured in vitro. In DNA, the CDR3 is TGTGCCAGCTCACCTTCGGATGAGCAGTTCTTC. Its translation: CASSPSDEQFF.